The 8 T cell receptor beta chains below all came from one sample that was sequenced in a study of blood T cell repertoires in COVID-19. Clones were sequenced by immunoSEQ multiplex PCR, and TCRdb holds only the in-frame ones, with some missing. This table has over 200,000 clones, over 70% appearing once. Sequenced input: peripheral blood. The receptors were sampled from a woman aged 45-65 years with acute or convalescent COVID-19.

This chain connects TRBV10-3 to TRBJ1-3; D is uncertain. Looked up from germline, CDR1 is ENHRY and CDR2 is SYGVKD. V lost 5 bases to trimming and J lost 4 bases, with 15 bases between them. The CDR3 runs to 15 residues. The CDR3, as DNA: TGTGCCATCAGTCCTGACTCTTCAAGCGGAAACACCATATATTTT. Translation: CAISPDSSSGNTIYF.

The chain employs TRBV7-3 and TRBJ1-6; 9 bases match TRBD1. V dropped 6 bases and J dropped 9; count of bases not matched to a gene: 9. Germline assignment: CDR1 SGHTA and CDR2 FQGTGA. The CDR3 has 15 residues. CDR3 in amino acids: CASSLTGGLGSPLHF. CDR3 nucleotide sequence: TGTGCCAGCAGTCTCACAGGGGGCTTGGGTTCACCCCTCCACTTT.

The chain combines TRBV5-1 with TRBJ2-7; a weak D match, TRBD2 (6 bases). CDR1 is SGHRS and CDR2 is YFSETQ in the germline V gene. The V gene lost 4 bases and the J gene lost 5 bases, with 10 bases spanning the gap. This CDR3 contains 12 residues. The CDR3 loop reads CASSEGGDEQYF. The CDR3 bases are TGCGCCAGCAGCGAGGGAGGCGACGAGCAGTACTTC.

The V gene is TRBV2, the J gene TRBJ1-2; 10 bases are a match to TRBD1. Germline trimming cut 6 bases from V and 8 bases from J; bases unmatched to any gene: 12. The CDR3 extends over 15 amino acids. Germline V gene data show CDR1 as SNHLY and CDR2 as FYNNEI. The CDR3 sequence: CASRPDGTGVEGYTF. The CDR3 region has the DNA TGTGCCAGCAGGCCCGACGGGACAGGGGTGGAGGGCTACACCTTC. The entire variable domain, with the rest obtained from reference TRBV2 and TRBJ1-2, is as follows: EPEVTQTPSHQVTQMGQEVILRCVPISNHLYFYWYRQILGQKVEFLVSFYNNEISEKSEIFDDQFSVERPDGSNFTLKIRSTKLEDSAMYFCASRPDGTGVEGYTFGSGTRLTVV.

The chain is built from TRBV19 and TRBJ2-7; the D gene is possibly TRBD2 (5 bases). With 3 bases removed from V and 1 base from J, the gap between germline ends came to 10 bases. The germline V gene encodes CDR1 LNHDA and CDR2 SQIVND (reference sequence). The CDR3 sequence is 14 residues long. This CDR3 reads CASSMEAASYEQYF. CDR3 DNA: TGTGCCAGTAGTATGGAGGCCGCATCCTACGAGCAGTACTTC.

The gene calls are TRBV27 and TRBJ1-1; TRBD1 matches at 7 bases. V dropped 6 bases and J dropped 0; count of bases not matched to a gene: 13. Looked up from germline, CDR1 is MNHEY and CDR2 is SMNVEV (reference sequence). This CDR3 region has 17 residues. CDR3 region: CASSRKSGQELNTEAFF. DNA of the CDR3: TGTGCCAGCAGCCGGAAATCAGGACAGGAACTGAACACTGAAGCTTTCTTT.

DNA for the CDR3: TGTGCCAGCAAACTAAGCGGGACGGGCACAGATACGCAGTATTTT. Translated, it gives CASKLSGTGTDTQYF. The gene calls are TRBV6-6 and TRBJ2-3, with TRBD2 matching over 7 bases. The length of the CDR3 is 15 residues. CDR1 and CDR2 from the germline V gene are MNHNY and SVGAGI (reference sequence). J gave up 1 base and V 7 bases, and 8 bases lay outside the gene matches.

The J gene is TRBJ1-2, the V gene TRBV25-1; TRBD1 might be the D (5 bases). V was pared by 0 bases and J by 7 bases, with 15 bases between. There are 15 residues in the CDR3. Per the germline V gene, CDR1 is MGHDK and CDR2 is SYGVNS. The CDR3 DNA follows: TGTGCCAGCAGTGAATATCAAAACAGGAGAAGTGGCTACACCTTC. Residues: CASSEYQNRRSGYTF.